Listed here are 14 T cell receptor beta chains from one sample, sequenced in a study of T cells in Graves' hyperthyroidism and ophthalmopathy. Amplification yielded TCR beta CDR3 regions, with RNA transcripts as the source. First-round RT-PCR of the TCR CDR3 relied on the HTBI primer set. TCRdb used MiXCR to reprocess the multiplex PCR reads, holding one entry per CDR3 protein. The sample contains 300,000 to 450,000 distinct CDR3 sequences, approximately 13% of which appear only once. Input material: blood. Source of these receptors: a woman in her fifties or sixties with Graves' hyperthyroidism.

The chain is built from TRBV7-9 and TRBJ2-7; no clear D. V was shortened by 4 bases and J by 0 bases, with 16 bases between the two germline ends. This CDR3 contains 16 residues. Germline V gene sequence: CDR1 SEHNR, CDR2 FQNEAQ (reference sequence). The CDR3 here is CASSSGPRSSSYEQYF. CDR3 DNA sequence: TGTGCCAGCAGCTCGGGCCCTAGGTCGAGCTCCTACGAGCAGTACTTC.

The chain employs TRBV20-1 and TRBJ1-3; maybe TRBD1 (6 bases). The CDR3 has 13 residues. V lost 4 bases, J lost 3 bases, and 10 bases lay in between. CDR1 is DFQATT, CDR2 SNEGSKA, per germline (reference sequence). The CDR3 loop is CSAIQGFGNTIYF. The CDR3 DNA is TGCAGTGCTATACAGGGCTTTGGAAACACCATATATTTT.

This clonotype was recorded a few times. The chain is built from TRBV10-3 and TRBJ2-7; TRBD2 might be the D (5 bases). The CDR3 spans 13 residues. V was trimmed by 3 bases and J by 2 bases, leaving 8 bases between them. CDR1 is ENHRY, CDR2 SYGVKD, per germline. CDR3 DNA sequence: TGTGCCATCAGTGATGCGGAGGCCTACGAGCAGTACTTC. The encoded protein is CAISDAEAYEQYF.

This clonotype has only a few counts. The V and J genes are TRBV3-1 and TRBJ1-2; 8 bases agree with TRBD1. The CDR3 extends over 14 amino acids. Germline V gives CDR1 LGHDT, CDR2 YNNKEL (reference sequence). V gave up 4 bases and J gave up 7 bases; unmatched junction bases: 8. The CDR3 DNA is TGTGCCAGCAGCCCAGGCGACAGGGGCTCTGGCTACACCTTC. Protein sequence: CASSPGDRGSGYTF.

This clonotype came up many times. The V call is TRBV12-3 or TRBV12-4, the J call TRBJ2-7; TRBD2 aligns across 10 bases. The CDR3 extends over 14 amino acids. V shed 2 bases and J 4 bases; nucleotides not matched to a gene: 2. CDR3 protein: CASSLQLAGYEQYF. The CDR3 bases are TGTGCCAGCAGTTTACAACTAGCGGGGTACGAGCAGTACTTC.

This clonotype was counted between two and nine times. The CDR3, as DNA: TGCGCCAGCAGTGACCGCGAGTCGGGACTAGCGGGGAATGAGCAGTTCTTC. It translates to CASSDRESGLAGNEQFF. The genes are TRBV10-2 and TRBJ2-1; TRBD2 agrees at 13 bases. The CDR3 spans 17 residues. Germline V lookup: CDR1 WSHSY, CDR2 SAAADI. V lost 3 bases to trimming and J lost 7 bases; unmatched junction nucleotides: 9.

This clonotype was picked up a small number of times. The CDR3 reads CASSYAGAGGPSYNEQFF. CDR3 sequence (DNA): TGCGCCAGCAGCTATGCAGGGGCGGGAGGGCCCTCCTACAATGAGCAGTTCTTC. The chain carries TRBV5-1 and TRBJ2-1; 9 positions agree with TRBD2. V dropped 3 bases and J dropped 0; count of bases not matched to a gene: 10. Germline lookup yields CDR1 SGHRS and CDR2 YFSETQ. The CDR3 is 18 residues long.

This clonotype has at least ten counts. The chain uses TRBV19 and TRBJ1-2, with 7 positions matching TRBD1. CDR1 is LNHDA, CDR2 SQIVND, per germline (reference sequence). The V and J ends lost 11 bases and 4 bases, in that order; junction bases with no gene match: 19. The CDR3 contains 16 residues. The CDR3 loop reads CASTLRQGARGYGYTF. DNA for the CDR3: TGTGCCTCAACCCTGAGACAGGGCGCCCGGGGCTATGGCTACACCTTC.

V usage is TRBV30 and J usage is TRBJ2-1, with 10 bases lining up with TRBD2. The CDR3 runs 14 residues. Germline loops: CDR1 GTSNPN, CDR2 SVGIG (reference sequence). Trimming at V came to 1 base and at J to 7 bases, leaving 4 bases not matched to a gene. The chain's CDR3 is CAWSASGSVNEQFF. The CDR3 DNA reads TGTGCCTGGAGTGCTAGCGGGAGCGTTAATGAGCAGTTCTTC.

The chain links TRBV3-1 to TRBJ2-3; 11 positions agree with TRBD2. The CDR3 spans 18 residues. Germline CDR1 and CDR2: LGHDT and YNNKEL (reference sequence). V gave up 5 bases and J gave up 0 bases; unmatched junction bases: 10. CDR3 protein: CASSYRITSGSSTDTQYF. CDR3 in DNA: TGTGCCAGCAGCTACCGGATTACTAGCGGGAGTAGCACAGATACGCAGTATTTT.

This clonotype showed up many times. The rearrangement uses TRBV7-2 and TRBJ2-1; D remains unclear. CDR3 size: 14 residues. Germline loops: CDR1 SGHTA, CDR2 FQGNSA. V was shortened by 2 bases and J by 5 bases, with 10 bases between the two germline ends. CDR3 bases: TGTGCCAGCAGCTTAATCTTGGGGAACAATGAGCAGTTCTTC. This gives the protein CASSLILGNNEQFF.

The chain couples TRBV28 to TRBJ2-3; no definite D call. Germline-derived CDR1 and CDR2 are MDHEN and SYDVKM. The germline V and J ends were trimmed by 4 bases and 2 bases, with 10 bases remaining between them. This CDR3 is 14 amino acids long. The CDR3 sequence: CASSWEPLTDTQYF. DNA of the CDR3: TGTGCCAGCAGTTGGGAACCCCTCACAGATACGCAGTATTTT.

This clonotype has at least ten counts. CDR3 in DNA: TGTGCCAGTAGTAAGGCCCGTTCGGGAGGGCCCGTCGAGCAGTACTTC. It encodes CASSKARSGGPVEQYF. This sequence joins TRBV19 and TRBJ2-7; 8 bases are a match to TRBD2. Trimming at V came to 4 bases and at J to 6 bases, leaving 14 bases not matched to a gene. The CDR3 is 16 amino acids. Germline V gene data show CDR1 as LNHDA and CDR2 as SQIVND (reference sequence).

The chain links TRBV6-2 or TRBV6-3 to TRBJ2-7; 9 bases agree with TRBD2. V dropped 7 bases and J dropped 3; count of bases not matched to a gene: 13. This CDR3 comprises 16 residues. CDR1 MNHEY and CDR2 SVGEGT come from the germline V gene. This chain's CDR3 is CASTSRGSGRIYEQYF. CDR3 coding DNA: TGTGCCAGCACTTCGAGGGGTAGCGGGAGAATCTACGAGCAGTACTTC.